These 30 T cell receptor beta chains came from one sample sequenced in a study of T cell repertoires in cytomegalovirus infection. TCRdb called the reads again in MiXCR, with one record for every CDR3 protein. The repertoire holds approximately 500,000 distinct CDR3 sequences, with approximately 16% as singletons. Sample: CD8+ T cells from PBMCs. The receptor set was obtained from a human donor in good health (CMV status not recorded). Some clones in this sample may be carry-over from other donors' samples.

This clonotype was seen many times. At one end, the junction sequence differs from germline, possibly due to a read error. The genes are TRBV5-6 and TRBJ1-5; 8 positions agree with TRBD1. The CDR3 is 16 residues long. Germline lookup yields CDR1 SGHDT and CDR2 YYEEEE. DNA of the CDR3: TGTGCCAGCACCTTGGCGACAGGGGAGCGCAATCAGCCCCAGCATTTT. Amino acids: CASTLATGERNQPQHF.

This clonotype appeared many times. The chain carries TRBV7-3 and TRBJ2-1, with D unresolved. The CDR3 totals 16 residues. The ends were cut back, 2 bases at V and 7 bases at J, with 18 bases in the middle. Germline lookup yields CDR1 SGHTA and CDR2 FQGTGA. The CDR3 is CASSLDPGYSRNEQFF. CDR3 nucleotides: TGTGCCAGCAGCTTAGATCCTGGTTATTCGAGAAATGAGCAGTTCTTC.

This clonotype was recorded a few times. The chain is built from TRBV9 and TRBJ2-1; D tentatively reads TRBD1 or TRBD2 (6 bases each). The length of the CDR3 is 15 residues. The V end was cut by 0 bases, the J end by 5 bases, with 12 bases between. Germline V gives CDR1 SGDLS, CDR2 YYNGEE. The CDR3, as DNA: TGTGCCAGCAGCGTAGGGGCAGGGGAGGACAATGAGCAGTTCTTC. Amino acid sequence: CASSVGAGEDNEQFF.

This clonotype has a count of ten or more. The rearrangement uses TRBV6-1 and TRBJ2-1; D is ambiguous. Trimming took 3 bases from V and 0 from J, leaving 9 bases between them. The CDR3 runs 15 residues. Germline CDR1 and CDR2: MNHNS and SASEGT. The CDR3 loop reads CASSETWGSYNEQFF. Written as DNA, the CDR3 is TGTGCCAGCAGTGAGACTTGGGGCTCCTACAATGAGCAGTTCTTC.

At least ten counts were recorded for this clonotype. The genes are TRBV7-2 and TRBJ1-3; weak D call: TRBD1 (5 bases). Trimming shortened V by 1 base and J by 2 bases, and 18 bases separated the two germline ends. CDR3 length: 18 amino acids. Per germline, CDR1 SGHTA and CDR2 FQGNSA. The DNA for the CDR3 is TGTGCCAGCAGCTTAGGCAGGCTGGTGGGGGAACCTGGAAACACCATATATTTT. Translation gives CASSLGRLVGEPGNTIYF.

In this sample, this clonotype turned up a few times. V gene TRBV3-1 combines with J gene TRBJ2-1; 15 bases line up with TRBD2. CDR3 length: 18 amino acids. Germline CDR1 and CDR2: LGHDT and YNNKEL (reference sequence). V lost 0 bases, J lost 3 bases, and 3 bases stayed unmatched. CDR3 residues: CASSQEGLAGGIYNEQFF. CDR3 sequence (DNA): TGTGCCAGCAGCCAAGAGGGACTAGCGGGGGGTATCTACAATGAGCAGTTCTTC.

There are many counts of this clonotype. The CDR3 nucleotides are TGTGCCAGCAGCACTTACCCACTAGCGGGGATCAATGAGCAGTTCTTC. It encodes CASSTYPLAGINEQFF. This sequence joins TRBV7-9 and TRBJ2-1; 10 bases map to TRBD2. CDR1 SEHNR and CDR2 FQNEAQ come from the germline V gene (reference sequence). The junction had 10 bases not matched to a gene; V was cut back by 5 bases and J by 6 bases. The CDR3 is made up of 16 amino acids.

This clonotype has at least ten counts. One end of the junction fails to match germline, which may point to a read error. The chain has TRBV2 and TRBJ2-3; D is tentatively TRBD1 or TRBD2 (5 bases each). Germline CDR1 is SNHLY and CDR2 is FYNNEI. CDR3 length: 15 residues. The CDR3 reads CASSEVAGRPDTQYF. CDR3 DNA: TGTGCCAGCAGCGAAGTGGCAGGGAGACCAGATACGCAGTATTTT.

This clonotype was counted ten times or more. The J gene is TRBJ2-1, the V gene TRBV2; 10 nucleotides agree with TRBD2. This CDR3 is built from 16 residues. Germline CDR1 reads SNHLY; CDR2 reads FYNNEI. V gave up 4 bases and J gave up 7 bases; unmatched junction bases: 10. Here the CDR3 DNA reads TGTGCCAGCAGTGGGCGGACTAGCGGTTGGGTAAATGAGCAGTTCTTC. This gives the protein CASSGRTSGWVNEQFF.

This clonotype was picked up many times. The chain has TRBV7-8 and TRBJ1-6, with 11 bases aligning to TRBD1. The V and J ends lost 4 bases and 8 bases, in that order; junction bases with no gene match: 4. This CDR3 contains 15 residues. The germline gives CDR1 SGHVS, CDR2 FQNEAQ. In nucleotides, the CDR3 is TGTGCCAGCAGCTCCCGGACAGGGGGCCATTCACCCCTCCACTTT. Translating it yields CASSSRTGGHSPLHF.

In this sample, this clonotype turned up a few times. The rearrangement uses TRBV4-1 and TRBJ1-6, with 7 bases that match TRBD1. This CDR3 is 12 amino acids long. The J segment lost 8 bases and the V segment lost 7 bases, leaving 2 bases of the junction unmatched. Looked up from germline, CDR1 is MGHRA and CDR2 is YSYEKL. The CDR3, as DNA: TGCGCCAGCAAGGGGGCGGATTCACCCCTCCACTTT. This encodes CASKGADSPLHF.

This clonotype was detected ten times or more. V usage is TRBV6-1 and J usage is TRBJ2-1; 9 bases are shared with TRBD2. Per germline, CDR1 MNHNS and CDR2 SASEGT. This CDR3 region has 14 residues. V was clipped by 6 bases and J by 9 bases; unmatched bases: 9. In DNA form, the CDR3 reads TGTGCCAGCAGAAAGAGCGGGACTAGCTTTGAGCAGTTCTTC. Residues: CASRKSGTSFEQFF.

This CDR3 is CASSQPGPIYEQYF. As DNA, the CDR3 is TGTGCCAGCAGTCAACCGGGACCGATTTACGAGCAGTACTTC. This rearrangement joins TRBV27 to TRBJ2-7, with D perhaps given as TRBD1 or TRBD2 (5 bases each). The ends were cut back, 5 bases at V and 4 bases at J, with 15 bases in the middle. CDR1 MNHEY and CDR2 SMNVEV come from the germline V gene (reference sequence). The CDR3 has 14 amino acids.

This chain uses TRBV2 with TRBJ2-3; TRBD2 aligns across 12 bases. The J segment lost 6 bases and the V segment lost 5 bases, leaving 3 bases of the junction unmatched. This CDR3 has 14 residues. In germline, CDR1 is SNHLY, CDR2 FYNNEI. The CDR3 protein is CASSWGTSGDTQYF. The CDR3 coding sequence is TGTGCCAGCAGTTGGGGGACTAGCGGGGATACGCAGTATTTT.

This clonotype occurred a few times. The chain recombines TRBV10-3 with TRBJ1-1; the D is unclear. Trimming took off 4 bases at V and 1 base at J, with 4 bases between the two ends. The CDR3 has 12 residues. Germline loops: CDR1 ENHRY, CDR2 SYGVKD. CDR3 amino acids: CAISVGNTEAFF. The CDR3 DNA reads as TGTGCCATCAGTGTTGGGAACACTGAAGCTTTCTTT.

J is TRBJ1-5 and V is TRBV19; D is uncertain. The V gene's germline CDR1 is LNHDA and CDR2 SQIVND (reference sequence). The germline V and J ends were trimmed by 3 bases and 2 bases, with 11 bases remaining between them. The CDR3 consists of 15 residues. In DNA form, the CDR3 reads TGTGCCAGTAGTATCGGGGATTGGGGCAATCAGCCCCAGCATTTT. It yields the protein CASSIGDWGNQPQHF. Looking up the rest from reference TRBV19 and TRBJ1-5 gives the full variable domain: DGGITQSPKYLFRKEGQNVTLSCEQNLNHDAMYWYRQDPGQGLRLIYYSQIVNDFQKGDIAEGYSVSREKKESFPLTVTSAQKNPTAFYLCASSIGDWGNQPQHFGDGTRLSIL.

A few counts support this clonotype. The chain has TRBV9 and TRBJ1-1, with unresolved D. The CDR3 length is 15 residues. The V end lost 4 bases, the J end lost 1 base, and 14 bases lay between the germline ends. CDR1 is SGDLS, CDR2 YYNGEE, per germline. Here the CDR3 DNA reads TGTGCCAGCAGCTTTCGGACGGACGCGAACACTGAAGCTTTCTTT. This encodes CASSFRTDANTEAFF.

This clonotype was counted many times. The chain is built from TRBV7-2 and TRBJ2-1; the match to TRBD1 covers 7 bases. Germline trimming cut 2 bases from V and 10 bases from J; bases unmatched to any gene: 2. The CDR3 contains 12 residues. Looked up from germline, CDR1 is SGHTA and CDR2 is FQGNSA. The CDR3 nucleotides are TGTGCCAGCAGCTTAAGGGGGCACGAGCAGTTCTTC. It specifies CASSLRGHEQFF.

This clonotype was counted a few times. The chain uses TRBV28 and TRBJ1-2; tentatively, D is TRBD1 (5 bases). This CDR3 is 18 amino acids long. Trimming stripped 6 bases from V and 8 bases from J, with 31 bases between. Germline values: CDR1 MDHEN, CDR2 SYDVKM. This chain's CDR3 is CASSLLVDGAPFDQGYTF. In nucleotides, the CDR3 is TGTGCCAGCAGCCTTTTGGTGGACGGGGCCCCCTTTGACCAGGGCTACACCTTC.

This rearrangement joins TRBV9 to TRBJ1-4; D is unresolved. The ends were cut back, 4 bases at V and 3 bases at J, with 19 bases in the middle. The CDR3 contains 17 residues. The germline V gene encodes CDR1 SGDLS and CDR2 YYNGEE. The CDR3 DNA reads TGTGCCAGCAGCCTGATGGGTAGGAGTACCTCTAATGAAAAACTGTTTTTT. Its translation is CASSLMGRSTSNEKLFF.

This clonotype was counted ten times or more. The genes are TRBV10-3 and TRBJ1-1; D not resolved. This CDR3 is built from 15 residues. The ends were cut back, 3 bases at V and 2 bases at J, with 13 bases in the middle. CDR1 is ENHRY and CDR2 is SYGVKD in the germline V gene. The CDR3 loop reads CAISELARINTEAFF. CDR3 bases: TGTGCCATCAGTGAATTGGCCAGGATAAACACTGAAGCTTTCTTT.

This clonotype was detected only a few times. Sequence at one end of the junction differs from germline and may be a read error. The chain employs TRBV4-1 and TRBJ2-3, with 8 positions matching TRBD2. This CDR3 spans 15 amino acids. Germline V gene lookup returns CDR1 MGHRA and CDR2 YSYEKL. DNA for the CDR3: TGTGCCAGCAGCCCCTATAGCGGGGCCACAGATACGCAGTATTTT. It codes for CASSPYSGATDTQYF.

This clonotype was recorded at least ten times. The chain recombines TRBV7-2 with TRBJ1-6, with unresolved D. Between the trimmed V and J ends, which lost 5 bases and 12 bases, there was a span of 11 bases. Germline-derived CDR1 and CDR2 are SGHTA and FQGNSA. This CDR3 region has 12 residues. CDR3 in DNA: TGTGCCAGCAGCCCTGAATATCAACCCCTCCACTTT. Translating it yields CASSPEYQPLHF.

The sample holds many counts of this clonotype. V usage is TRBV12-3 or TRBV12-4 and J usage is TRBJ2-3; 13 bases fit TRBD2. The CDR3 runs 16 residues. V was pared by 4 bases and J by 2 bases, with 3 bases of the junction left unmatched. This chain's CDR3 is CASSSGLAGNTDTQYF. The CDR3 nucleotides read TGTGCCAGCAGTTCGGGACTAGCGGGGAACACAGATACGCAGTATTTT.

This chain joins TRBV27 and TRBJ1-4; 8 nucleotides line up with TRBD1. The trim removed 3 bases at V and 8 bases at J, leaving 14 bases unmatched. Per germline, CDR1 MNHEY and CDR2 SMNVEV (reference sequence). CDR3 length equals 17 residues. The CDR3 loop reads CASSFILTGGISEKLFF. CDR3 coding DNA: TGTGCCAGCAGTTTCATACTCACAGGGGGGATAAGCGAAAAACTGTTTTTT.

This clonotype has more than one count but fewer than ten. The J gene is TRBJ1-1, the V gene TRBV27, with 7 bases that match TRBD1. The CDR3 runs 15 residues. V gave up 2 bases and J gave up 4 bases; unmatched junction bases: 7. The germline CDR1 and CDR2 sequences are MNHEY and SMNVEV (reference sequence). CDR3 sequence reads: CASSLTTGVSTEAFF. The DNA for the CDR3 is TGTGCCAGCAGTTTAACCACAGGGGTGAGCACTGAAGCTTTCTTT.

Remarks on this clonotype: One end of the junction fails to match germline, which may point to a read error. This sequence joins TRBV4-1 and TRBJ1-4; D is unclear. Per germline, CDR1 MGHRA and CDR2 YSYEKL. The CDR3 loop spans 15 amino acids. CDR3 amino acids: CARSQAPVNNEKLFF. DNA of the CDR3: TGCGCCAGAAGCCAAGCGCCCGTAAATAATGAAAAACTGTTTTTT.

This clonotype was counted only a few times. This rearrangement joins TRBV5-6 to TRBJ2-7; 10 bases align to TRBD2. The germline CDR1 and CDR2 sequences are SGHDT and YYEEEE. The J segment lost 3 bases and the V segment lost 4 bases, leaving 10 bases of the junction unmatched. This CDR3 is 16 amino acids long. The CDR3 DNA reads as TGTGCCAGCAGCGACGTAGCGGGGGGCCTCATCTACGAGCAGTACTTC. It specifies CASSDVAGGLIYEQYF.

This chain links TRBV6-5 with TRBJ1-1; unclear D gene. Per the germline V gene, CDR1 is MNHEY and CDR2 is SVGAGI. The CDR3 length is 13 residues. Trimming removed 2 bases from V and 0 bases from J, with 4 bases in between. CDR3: CASSYDVNTEAFF. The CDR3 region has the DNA TGTGCCAGCAGTTACGACGTGAACACTGAAGCTTTCTTT.

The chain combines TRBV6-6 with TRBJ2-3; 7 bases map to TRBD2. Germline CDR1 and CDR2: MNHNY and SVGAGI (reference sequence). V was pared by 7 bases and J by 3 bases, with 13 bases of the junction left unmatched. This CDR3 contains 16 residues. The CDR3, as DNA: TGTGCCAGCATAGCCTGGATAGGCGGGGGTACAGATACGCAGTATTTT. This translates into CASIAWIGGGTDTQYF.